The present T cell receptor (beta chain) was sequenced within a study of early T cells in non-severe SARS-CoV-2 infection. Study summary: Chains were unpaired, as sequencing was done on bulk RNA from unsorted whole blood. Broader study findings: Private and CD4 specificities were missed by VDJdb matching, skewed to anti-spike CD8.

Researchers attached unique molecular identifiers to individual cDNA molecules. In TCRdb, the 5' RACE reads were re-called with MiXCR into one record per CDR3 protein. The table has tens of thousands of distinct CDR3 sequences, approximately 13% seen once; the top ten hold roughly 4.5%. CDR3 size: 14 residues. CDR1 SNHLY and CDR2 FYNNEI come from the germline V gene. V shed 3 bases and J shed 5 bases, with 10 bases lying between them. This clonotype has more than one count but fewer than ten. Antigen: not known. The sample comprised whole blood. The sequence derives from an adult who was a healthcare worker with PCR-confirmed SARS-CoV-2 infection or an uninfected control (not recorded which). This chain joins TRBV2 and TRBJ2-2; D ambiguous. For the CDR3, the DNA is TGTGCCAGCAGTGACATTAGTTCAACCGGGGAGCTGTTTTTT. Protein product: CASSDISSTGELFF.